The entry that follows covers one T cell receptor beta chain sequence. Antigen: not known. Compared with germline, one end of the junction differs, possibly owing to a read error. The germline V gene has CDR1 WSHSY and CDR2 SAAADI. There are 13 residues in the CDR3. This entry belongs to a study of tumor-infiltrating lymphocytes in primary liver carcinoma. Study-wide context: There were tumors of stage T1-T3 N0M0, each 4.2 to 10 cm across.

TCR beta cDNA was reverse-transcribed from about 500 ng of total RNA. The reaction used a constant-region primer and ProtoScript II reverse transcriptase. The TCR beta library was amplified through three nested multiplex PCR rounds in a modified ARM-PCR procedure. PCR rounds one and two used TRBV1-TRBV30 forward primers with a C-beta reverse primer for around 9 cycles each. TCRdb ran MiXCR on the multiplex PCR reads and lists one entry per CDR3 protein. The data hold 85,000 to 100,000 distinct CDR3 sequences, with roughly 70% observed a single time. Study-wide points: Tumor specimens were characterized by a significantly higher top-250-clone fraction than blood (p = 0.039).

Co-extraction of RNA and DNA was performed on 20-30 mg of unsorted bulk tissue. These patients lived with chronic HBV infection and had never been treated. The origin of this receptor is a man between 40 and 49 years old with primary liver carcinoma and hepatitis B virus infection. Input material: tumor-adjacent normal liver tissue. The V call is TRBV10-2, the J call TRBJ2-7; weak D call: TRBD1 (6 bases). The CDR3 spells CASTEPRGNGQYF. The CDR3 DNA sequence: TGTGCCAGCACTGAGCCCAGGGGCAACGGGCAGTACTTC.